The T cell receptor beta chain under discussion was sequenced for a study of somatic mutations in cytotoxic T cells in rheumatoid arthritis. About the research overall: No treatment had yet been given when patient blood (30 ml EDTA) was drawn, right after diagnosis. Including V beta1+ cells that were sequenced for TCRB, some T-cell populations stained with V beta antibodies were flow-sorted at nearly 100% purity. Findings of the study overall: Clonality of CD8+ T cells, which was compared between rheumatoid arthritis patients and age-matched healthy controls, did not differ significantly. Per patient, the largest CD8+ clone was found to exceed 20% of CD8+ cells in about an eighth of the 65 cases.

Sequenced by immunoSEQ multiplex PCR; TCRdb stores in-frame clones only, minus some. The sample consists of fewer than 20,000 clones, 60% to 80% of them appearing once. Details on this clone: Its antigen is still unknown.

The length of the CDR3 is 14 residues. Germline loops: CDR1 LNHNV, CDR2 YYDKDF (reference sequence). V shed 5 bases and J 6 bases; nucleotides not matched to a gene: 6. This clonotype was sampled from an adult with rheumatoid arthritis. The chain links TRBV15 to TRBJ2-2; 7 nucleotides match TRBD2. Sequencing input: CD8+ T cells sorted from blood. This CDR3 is CATSSGGDAGELFF. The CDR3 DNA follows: TGTGCCACCAGCTCGGGGGGAGACGCCGGGGAGCTGTTTTTT.